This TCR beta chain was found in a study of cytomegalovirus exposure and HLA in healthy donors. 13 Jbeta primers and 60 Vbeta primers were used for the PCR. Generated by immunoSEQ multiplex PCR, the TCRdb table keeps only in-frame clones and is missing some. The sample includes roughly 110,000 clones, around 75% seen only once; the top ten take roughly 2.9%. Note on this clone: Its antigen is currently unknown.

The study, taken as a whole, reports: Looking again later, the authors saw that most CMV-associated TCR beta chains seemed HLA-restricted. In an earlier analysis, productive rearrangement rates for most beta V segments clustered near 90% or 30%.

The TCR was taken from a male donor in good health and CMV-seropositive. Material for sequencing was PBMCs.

This CDR3 is CASSLSQNNEQFF. As DNA, the CDR3 is TGTGCCAGCAGCTTAAGTCAGAACAATGAGCAGTTCTTC. The chain has TRBV7-3 and TRBJ2-1, with unresolved D. The CDR3 length is 13 residues. Germline V gene sequence: CDR1 SGHTA, CDR2 FQGTGA. Trimming removed 1 base from V and 5 bases from J, with 6 bases in between.